This entry concerns a single T cell receptor (beta chain). Its antigen is unidentified. The data belong to a study of T cells in tuberculosis. Whole-study context: This South African cohort compared adolescents with or without latent tuberculosis against adults with active tuberculosis.

Unsorted cryopreserved PBMC were sequenced, averaging roughly 100,000 T cells per clinical donor. Assay: immunoSEQ multiplex PCR; the TCRdb copy retains only in-frame clones and omits some. This sample has tens of thousands of clones, with around 89% found just once. Points from the study as a whole: Smaller alpha distances in active tuberculosis partly reflected shorter CDR3-alpha lengths.

The clonotype originates from a donor between 10 and 29 years old with latent tuberculosis or without tuberculosis infection. The source material was PBMCs.

In nucleotides, the CDR3 is TGTGCCACCAGCAGAGATCGTGAGGGAAAACTGTTTTTT. It specifies CATSRDREGKLFF. V and J are TRBV15 and TRBJ1-4; D ambiguous. Germline CDR1 reads LNHNV; CDR2 reads YYDKDF (reference sequence). V was pared by 0 bases and J by 10 bases, with 9 bases between. This CDR3 region has 13 residues. Full variable domain (outside the CDR3, taken from reference TRBV15 and TRBJ1-4): DAMVIQNPRYQVTQFGKPVTLSCSQTLNHNVMYWYQQKSSQAPKLLFHYYDKDFNNEADTPDNFQSRRPNTSFCFLDIRSPGLGDTAMYLCATSRDREGKLFFGSGTQLSVL.